The 18 T cell receptor beta chains given below trace back to one sample, sequenced in a study of T-cell reconstitution after alpha-beta-depleted transplantation in children. Using unique molecular identifiers, the investigators prepared the TCRbeta library. TCRdb reprocessed the PCR reads with MiXCR, giving one entry per CDR3 protein. This table holds 400,000 to 550,000 distinct CDR3 sequences, more than 9% found once. The sequenced sample was PBMCs, obtained before TCRalphabeta/CD19-depleted stem cell transplant. Receptor source: a child aged 2-15 years with inherited bone marrow failure, due to receive a stem cell transplant.

This clonotype was seen many times. CDR3 residues: CASSVRDRGSGELFF. The CDR3 DNA follows: TGCGCCAGCAGCGTCCGGGACAGGGGTTCCGGGGAGCTGTTTTTT. V is TRBV5-1 and J is TRBJ2-2; 10 bases match TRBD1. V was clipped by 4 bases and J by 6 bases; unmatched bases: 6. The CDR3 extends over 15 amino acids. Germline V gene lookup returns CDR1 SGHRS and CDR2 YFSETQ.

This clonotype was picked up many times. The chain employs TRBV7-2 and TRBJ2-1; D gene uncertain. Deletions cut 0 bases from V and 9 bases from J, with 12 bases between. Germline V gene data show CDR1 as SGHTA and CDR2 as FQGNSA. The CDR3 runs 14 residues. CDR3 nucleotide sequence: TGTGCCAGCAGCTTAGCGCCAGGATCGAGTGAGCAGTTCTTC. Protein product: CASSLAPGSSEQFF.

Notes on this clonotype: Being one base from a much bigger clone, this may be a read error. The chain employs TRBV5-1 and TRBJ2-3, with 10 positions matching TRBD1. The CDR3 is 15 amino acids. Germline V gene lookup returns CDR1 SGHRS and CDR2 YFSETQ. The CDR3 sequence: CASSYWTGGADTQCF. CDR3 DNA: TGCGCCAGCAGCTACTGGACAGGGGGGGCGGATACGCAGTGTTTT. The variable domain in full, completed from reference TRBV5-1 and TRBJ2-3, reads KAGVTQTPRYLIKTRGQQVTLSCSPISGHRSVSWYQQTPGQGLQFLFEYFSETQRNKGNFPGRFSGRQFSNSRSEMNVSTLELGDSALYLCASSYWTGGADTQCFGPGTRLTVL.

The table lists this clonotype with many counts. One end of the junction fails to match germline, which may point to a read error. The CDR3 bases are TGTGCTAGCAGCCCCCACAGGGAGGGCACTGAAGCTTTCTTT. Translation: CASSPHREGTEAFF. The J gene is TRBJ1-1, the V gene TRBV7-7; possible D gene TRBD1, 6 bases. CDR3 size: 14 residues. Germline-derived CDR1 and CDR2 are SSHAT and FNYEAQ (reference sequence). The full variable domain, with the rest looked up from reference TRBV7-7 and TRBJ1-1, is GAGVSQSPRYKVTKRGQDVTLRCDPISSHATLYWYQQALGQGPEFLTYFNYEAQPDKSGLPSDRFSAERPEGSISTLTIQRTEQRDSAMYRCASSPHREGTEAFFGQGTRLTVV.

This clonotype appeared many times. This chain links TRBV7-9 with TRBJ1-2; D gene uncertain. This CDR3 comprises 16 residues. Germline CDR1 and CDR2: SEHNR and FQNEAQ (reference sequence). V gave up 1 base and J gave up 0 bases, with 12 bases separating them. The DNA of the CDR3 is TGTGCCAGCAGCTTAGATCGCGAGCAAGCTAACTATGGCTACACCTTC. The encoded protein is CASSLDREQANYGYTF.

This clonotype was seen many times. This chain connects TRBV12-3 or TRBV12-4 to TRBJ2-1, with D possibly being TRBD1 (6 bases). Trimming pared 2 bases from V and 4 bases from J, leaving 9 bases between. This CDR3 contains 14 residues. This chain's CDR3 is CASSLSQGYNEQFF. The CDR3 DNA reads as TGTGCCAGCAGTTTAAGTCAGGGGTACAATGAGCAGTTCTTC.

The table lists this clonotype with many counts. The rearrangement links TRBV6-2 or TRBV6-3 to TRBJ2-3; maybe TRBD1 (6 bases). CDR1 MNHEY and CDR2 SVGEGT come from the germline V gene. The CDR3 is 13 residues long. The V and J ends lost 7 bases and 3 bases respectively, with 11 bases between them. CDR3 coding DNA: TGTGCCAGCATGATAGGGGGAACAGATACGCAGTATTTT. Translation gives CASMIGGTDTQYF.

This clonotype was seen only a few times. This chain uses TRBV7-2 with TRBJ2-1, with 7 bases lining up with TRBD1. V shed 4 bases, J shed 2 bases, and the junction held 5 bases outside the gene matches. The V gene's germline CDR1 is SGHTA and CDR2 FQGNSA. The CDR3 covers 15 residues. CDR3 residues: CASSSPGGPYNEQFF. The CDR3 DNA follows: TGTGCCAGCAGCTCCCCAGGGGGTCCCTACAATGAGCAGTTCTTC.

This clonotype was seen many times. The chain joins TRBV12-3 or TRBV12-4 to TRBJ1-1, with no clear D. The CDR3 has 14 residues. Trimming took off 5 bases at V and 1 base at J, with 11 bases between the two ends. CDR3 nucleotides: TGTGCCAGCAGTCTTTGGGAAGGGAACACTGAAGCTTTCTTT. Translation: CASSLWEGNTEAFF.

This clonotype appeared many times. The chain uses TRBV6-5 and TRBJ1-5; D ambiguous. From germline, CDR1 is MNHEY and CDR2 SVGAGI. Trimming cost V 6 bases and J 3 bases, with 15 bases left between them. The CDR3 has 15 residues. The CDR3 DNA follows: TGTGCCAGCAGGGCCGAGGACGGTCTCAATCAGCCCCAGCATTTT. It codes for CASRAEDGLNQPQHF.

This clonotype was found a few times. The chain employs TRBV5-1 and TRBJ1-1, with D unclear. The CDR3 covers 16 residues. Germline V gene sequence: CDR1 SGHRS, CDR2 YFSETQ. The ends were cut back, 0 bases at V and 1 base at J, with 13 bases in the middle. The CDR3 DNA is TGCGCCAGCAGCTTGGGTAGCGCAAACCGGAACACTGAAGCTTTCTTT. It codes for CASSLGSANRNTEAFF.

This clonotype appeared many times. V and J are TRBV20-1 and TRBJ2-1; the match to TRBD2 covers 8 bases. Per germline, CDR1 DFQATT and CDR2 SNEGSKA (reference sequence). The V segment lost 2 bases and the J segment 5 bases; nucleotides outside the gene matches: 11. The CDR3 runs to 16 residues. CDR3 sequence (DNA): TGCAGTGCTAGAATGGTCGTAGCGGGGAAACACAATGAGCAGTTCTTC. It is translated as CSARMVVAGKHNEQFF.

V gene TRBV19 combines with J gene TRBJ2-1; 9 bases match TRBD2. CDR3 length: 15 residues. V was pared by 4 bases and J by 6 bases, with 7 bases of the junction left unmatched. The germline CDR1 and CDR2 sequences are LNHDA and SQIVND (reference sequence). CDR3 DNA sequence: TGTGCCAGTAGTAGAATTGCGGGAGGGGGCAATGAGCAGTTCTTC. Translated, it gives CASSRIAGGGNEQFF.

This clonotype was seen repeatedly, ten times or more. The chain has TRBV28 and TRBJ2-1, with a tentative D call TRBD2 (6 bases). The CDR3 is made up of 13 amino acids. Germline CDR1 is MDHEN and CDR2 is SYDVKM. The V and J ends lost 3 bases and 13 bases respectively, with 16 bases between them. CDR3: CASSFLASEDQFF. The CDR3 DNA reads TGTGCCAGCAGTTTTCTGGCTAGCGAGGATCAGTTCTTC.

Concerning this clonotype itself: A much larger clone sits a single nucleotide away, making a read error possible. CDR3 bases: TGCGCCAGCAGCCTCGCACAGGGGGCGGCCTACGAGCAGTACTTC. This gives the protein CASSLAQGAAYEQYF. J is TRBJ2-7 and V is TRBV4-1; 9 nucleotides align to TRBD1. Germline V CDR1 and CDR2: MGHRA, YSYEKL. The trim removed 4 bases at V and 2 bases at J, leaving 6 bases unmatched. The CDR3 spans 15 residues.

This clonotype has a count of ten or more. This sequence joins TRBV28 and TRBJ2-7; tentative D call: TRBD1 (5 bases). The CDR3 is 14 residues long. Germline V gene data show CDR1 as MDHEN and CDR2 as SYDVKM. The germline V and J ends were trimmed by 2 bases and 9 bases, with 17 bases remaining between them. The CDR3 DNA is TGTGCCAGCAGTTTAGCCAGGGTTTCCGGATGGCAGTACTTC. This translates into CASSLARVSGWQYF. Full variable domain (remainder filled in from reference TRBV28 and TRBJ2-7): DVKVTQSSRYLVKRTGEKVFLECVQDMDHENMFWYRQDPGLGLRLIYFSYDVKMKEKGDIPEGYSVSREKKERFSLILESASTNQTSMYLCASSLARVSGWQYFGPGTRLTVT.

This clonotype came up many times. The chain employs TRBV28 and TRBJ2-7; D remains ambiguous. The CDR3 has 11 amino acids. The V and J ends lost 1 base and 6 bases respectively, with 4 bases between them. From germline, CDR1 is MDHEN and CDR2 SYDVKM. CDR3 sequence (DNA): TGTGCCAGCAGTTTATCGAGCGAGCAGTACTTC. It encodes CASSLSSEQYF.

A remark on this clonotype: The junction and the germline gene differ at one end; a read error may be behind it. The chain couples TRBV12-3 or TRBV12-4 to TRBJ2-1; tentative D call: TRBD2 (6 bases). This CDR3 comprises 20 residues. The DNA for the CDR3 is TGTGCCAGCAGTTTGGACTTTCTTCCATCCGACAAACTGGGGGGAAATGGGCAGTTCTTC. Its translation is CASSLDFLPSDKLGGNGQFF.